This T cell receptor (beta chain) was captured by sequencing in a study of T cells after yellow fever vaccination. This CDR3 is 16 amino acids long. Study outcomes and limitations: Of the clonotypes, a small share occurred in both CD4 and CD8 compartments.

This clonotype has a count of ten or more. Its target is unknown. A single record per CDR3 protein comes from TCRdb applying MiXCR to the 5' RACE reads. The table shows around 600,000 distinct CDR3 sequences, with 9% to 15% occurring only once. Sample: PBMCs, taken on the day of the yellow fever booster vaccination. This TCR came from a man in his thirties or forties who received the YFV17D yellow fever vaccine. This chain uses TRBV21-1 with TRBJ2-4. TRBV21-1 is described as a pseudogene. The CDR3 loop reads CASIPSTGLAKNIQYF. DNA for the CDR3: TGTGCCAGCATCCCATCCACTGGGCTGGCCAAAAACATTCAGTACTTC.